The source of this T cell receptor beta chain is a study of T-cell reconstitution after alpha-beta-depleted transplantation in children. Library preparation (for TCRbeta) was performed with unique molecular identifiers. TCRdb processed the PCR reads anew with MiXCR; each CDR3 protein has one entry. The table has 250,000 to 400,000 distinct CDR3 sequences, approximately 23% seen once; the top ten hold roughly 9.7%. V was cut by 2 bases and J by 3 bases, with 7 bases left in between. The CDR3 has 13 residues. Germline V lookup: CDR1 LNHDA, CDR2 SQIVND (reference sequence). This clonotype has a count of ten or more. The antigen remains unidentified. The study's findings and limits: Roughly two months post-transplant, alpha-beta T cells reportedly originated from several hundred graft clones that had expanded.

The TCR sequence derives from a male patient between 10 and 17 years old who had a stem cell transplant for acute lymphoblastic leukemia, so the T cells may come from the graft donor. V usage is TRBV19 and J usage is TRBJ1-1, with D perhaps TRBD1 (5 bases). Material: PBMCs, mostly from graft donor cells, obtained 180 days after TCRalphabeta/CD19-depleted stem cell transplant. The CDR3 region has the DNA TGTGCCAGTAGTATACGGGACTACACTGAAGCTTTCTTT. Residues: CASSIRDYTEAFF.